This TCR beta chain was observed in a study of T cell repertoires in cytomegalovirus infection. Study in general: Well-studied HLA-B-restricted epitopes and recently identified HLA-C-restricted epitopes of CMV were both used in the study. CMV infection and matching HLA type were both indicated by public TCR beta signatures. Study observations and caveats: The study identified carriers of CMV plus the relevant HLA from cumulative public TCR beta family frequency. Across the ex vivo response, the dominant clonotypes were HLA-C-restricted CMV-specific TCR beta clonotypes.

The length of the CDR3 is 16 residues. CDR1 MNHEY and CDR2 SMNVEV come from the germline V gene (reference sequence). Trimming shortened V by 6 bases and J by 6 bases, and 22 bases separated the two germline ends. TCRdb re-analysed the reads in MiXCR, keeping a single row per CDR3 protein. The sample records more than 110,000 distinct CDR3 sequences, approximately 30% being singletons. On this clonotype: Its antigen is still unknown.

The chain combines TRBV27 with TRBJ2-3, with D maybe TRBD1 (6 bases). The source is a human donor in good health (CMV status not recorded). Some clones in this sample may be carry-over from other donors' samples. The sequencing used CD8+ T cells from cultured PBMCs, collected from culture after CMV antigen stimulation. DNA of the CDR3: TGTGCCAGCAGCAAACAAATCAGGGGACCGTCGGATACGCAGTATTTT. Protein sequence: CASSKQIRGPSDTQYF.